This T cell receptor beta chain was identified in a study of blood T cell repertoires in COVID-19. This CDR3 has 13 amino acids. The V gene lost 3 bases and the J gene lost 5 bases, with 10 bases spanning the gap. Germline CDR1 LGHDT, CDR2 YNNKEL (reference sequence). The data were produced by immunoSEQ multiplex PCR, yet TCRdb's version contains in-frame clones alone and is incomplete. The sample shows more than 60,000 clones, 65% to 85% of them seen only once. This TCR came from a human donor in a cohort sampled during active COVID-19. The genes are TRBV3-1 (or the pseudogene TRBV3-2) and TRBJ1-1, with D maybe TRBD1 (5 bases). Sequencing input: peripheral blood. In nucleotides, the CDR3 is TGTGCCAGCAGCCACCACAAGGGGACTGAAGCTTTCTTT. This translates into CASSHHKGTEAFF.